This paragraph covers one T cell receptor (beta chain) sequence. Its antigen target is currently unknown. Per-base qualities were not stored, and no clone one base away is much larger. The record originates from a study of OX40 agonist ivuxolimab in advanced cancers. For the study in its entirety: The costimulatory receptor OX40 (CD134) was targeted by ivuxolimab, a fully human IgG2 agonistic monoclonal antibody. Intravenous ivuxolimab was administered to patients every 2 weeks at six dose levels: 0.01, 0.1, 0.3, 1.5, 3 and 10 mg/kg. The paper describes the monotherapy dose-escalation part (N of about 52 patients) of the phase I trial of ivuxolimab. The dose-escalation cohort was 82.7% male with a mean age of roughly 62 years, ranging from roughly 23 to 85. Prior anti-PD-1, anti-PD-L1 or anti-CTLA-4 therapy was permitted, and 40% of dose-escalation patients had received checkpoint inhibitors. Peripheral TCRbeta sequencing was intended to test whether TCR sequence diversity was altered and clonal T-cell expansion was caused by ivuxolimab. Partial responses occurred in three dose-escalation patients: two with cutaneous melanoma and one with hepatocellular carcinoma. Of the approximately 54 dose-escalation patients, hepatocellular carcinoma was present in roughly 19, melanoma in roughly 15, renal cell carcinoma in 9 and head and neck cancer in 9. Paper-wide results and their limitations: In the 0.1-3.0 mg/kg groups, partial responders were among the patients with the lowest normalized peripheral clonal expansion, particularly in CD8+ T cells. The antigen specificity of the clonally expanded peripheral T cells was not determined. At doses from 0.1 to 3.0 mg/kg, clonal expansion was seen in both CD4+ and CD8+ blood T cells between baseline and week 6. On average, CD8+ T cells showed more expanded clones than CD4+ T cells after ivuxolimab. Low levels of normalized T-cell clonal expansion were also seen in some nonresponding patients.

Patients with a history of autoimmune disease or receiving systemic immunosuppression were excluded from the trial. In every dose cohort, peripheral blood was drawn for TCR sequencing at baseline, cycle 4 day 1, and cycle 7 day 1. The samples were drawn from a first-in-human, open-label, multicenter phase I dose-escalation trial of ivuxolimab. Adults with locally advanced or metastatic melanoma, renal cell, hepatocellular, or head and neck squamous cell carcinoma were enrolled in the trial. Before TCR sequencing, CD4+ and CD8+ T cells were separately sorted from peripheral blood. Genomic DNA was extracted from sorted cells for sequencing of the TCRbeta CDR3 region. The immunoSEQ Assay was used to sequence the TCRbeta CDR3 regions. Held by TCRdb, this immuneACCESS table contains in-frame sequences only and omits some clones. Under half of the omission traces to an unresolved V gene where checked; the cause of the rest is unknown. In this sample the table shows about 58,000 clones, around 85% of which occur a single time. The ten biggest clones cover 0.76% of the sample.

V trim: 2 bases; J trim: 5 bases; unmatched bases: 6. As encoded in the germline V gene, CDR1 is LGHNA while CDR2 is YNFKEQ. Its CDR3 holds 15 amino acids, cysteine through phenylalanine. Only the CDR3 part of the read is kept: 45 bases, read in frame from the first base. This material consisted of CD4+ or CD8+ T cells sorted from blood, taken in a trial of the OX40 agonist ivuxolimab. This TCR derives from an adult with an advanced solid tumor such as melanoma, head and neck, liver or kidney cancer. The chain uses TRBV4-2 and TRBJ2-7, with 10 bases matching TRBD1. The DNA reads TGTGCCAGCAGCCAACCCGGGACAGGGGTCAACGAGCAGTACTTC. It specifies CASSQPGTGVNEQYF.